These 2 T cell receptor beta chains were sequenced from one sample in a study of blood T cells in healthy people across ages. For the second PCR, which ran for about 6 to 11 cycles, a sample-barcoded 5' primer and a J-beta primer mix were used. TCRdb fed the 5' RACE reads into MiXCR, producing one record per CDR3 protein. Here the sample spans 1.5 million to 2 million distinct CDR3 sequences, approximately 40% being singletons. Sequencing was done on a sample of blood. Receptor source: a human donor in good health.

In this sample, this clonotype turned up many times. The rearrangement joins TRBV5-1 to TRBJ2-1, with 10 bases that match TRBD2. CDR1 SGHRS and CDR2 YFSETQ come from the germline V gene. J gave up 1 base and V 3 bases, and 10 bases lay outside the gene matches. This CDR3 contains 18 residues. CDR3 nucleotide sequence: TGCGCCAGCAGCTCGGGACAGACAGCGGGGGGGTCCTACAATGAGCAGTTCTTC. Residues: CASSSGQTAGGSYNEQFF.

This clonotype was found once. This chain joins TRBV7-2 and TRBJ2-2, with 9 positions matching TRBD1. The V and J ends lost 3 bases and 1 base, in that order; junction bases with no gene match: 3. Looked up from germline, CDR1 is SGHTA and CDR2 is FQGNSA. CDR3 length equals 16 residues. This CDR3 reads CASSLAGQGNTGELFF. The CDR3 region has the DNA TGTGCCAGCAGCTTGGCGGGACAGGGGAACACCGGGGAGCTGTTTTTT.